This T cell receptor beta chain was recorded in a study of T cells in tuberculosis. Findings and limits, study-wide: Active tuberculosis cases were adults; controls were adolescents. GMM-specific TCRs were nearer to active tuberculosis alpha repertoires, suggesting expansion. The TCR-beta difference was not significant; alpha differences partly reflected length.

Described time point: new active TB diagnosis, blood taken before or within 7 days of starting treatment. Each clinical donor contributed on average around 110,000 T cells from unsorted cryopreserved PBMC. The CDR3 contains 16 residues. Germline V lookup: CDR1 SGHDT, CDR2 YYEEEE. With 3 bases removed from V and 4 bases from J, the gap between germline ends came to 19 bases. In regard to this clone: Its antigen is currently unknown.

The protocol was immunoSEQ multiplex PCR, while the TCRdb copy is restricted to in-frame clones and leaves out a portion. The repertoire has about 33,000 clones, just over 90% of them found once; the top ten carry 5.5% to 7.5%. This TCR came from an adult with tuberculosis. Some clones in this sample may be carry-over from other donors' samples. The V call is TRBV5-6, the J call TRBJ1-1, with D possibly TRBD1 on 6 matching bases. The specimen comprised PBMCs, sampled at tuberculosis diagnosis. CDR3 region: CASSSSLSRGSTEAFF. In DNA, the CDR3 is TGTGCCAGCAGCTCGTCCCTCTCCAGGGGTTCCACTGAAGCTTTCTTT.